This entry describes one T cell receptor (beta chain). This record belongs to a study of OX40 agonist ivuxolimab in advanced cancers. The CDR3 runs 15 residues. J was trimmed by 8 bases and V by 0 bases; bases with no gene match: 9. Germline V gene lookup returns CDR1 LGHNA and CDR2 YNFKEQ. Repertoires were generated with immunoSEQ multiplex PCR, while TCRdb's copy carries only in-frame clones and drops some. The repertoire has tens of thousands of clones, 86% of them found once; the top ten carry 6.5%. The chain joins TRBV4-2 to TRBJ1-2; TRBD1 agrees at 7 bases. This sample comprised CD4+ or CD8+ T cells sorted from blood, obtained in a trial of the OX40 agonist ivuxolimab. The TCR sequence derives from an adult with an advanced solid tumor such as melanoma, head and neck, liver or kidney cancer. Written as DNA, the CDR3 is TGTGCCAGCAGCCAAGAATGGCAGGGGGTACGGGGCTACACCTTC. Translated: CASSQEWQGVRGYTF.